This entry features one T cell receptor beta chain sequence. TCRdb's copy holds only in-frame clones and misses some; the assay was immunoSEQ multiplex PCR. The sample has about 14,000 clones, 70% to 75% seen once; the top ten hold around 3%. As for time point: after neoadjuvant nivolumab, at surgical resection. This CDR3 is 13 amino acids long. From germline, CDR1 is MNHNS and CDR2 SASEGT. With V trimmed by 11 bases and J by 3 bases, 10 bases remained unmatched. This entry comes from a study of neoadjuvant anti-PD-1 for oral cavity cancer. The receptor's source is a person between 40 and 79 years old with oral cavity squamous cell carcinoma. The rearrangement uses TRBV6-1 and TRBJ2-7; 7 bases fit TRBD2. The sequencing here drew on PBMCs, taken after nivolumab (anti-PD-1) treatment. CDR3 sequence (DNA): TGTGCCTACTTCCGGGAGGAAGACTACGAGCAGTACTTC. The encoded protein is CAYFREEDYEQYF.